The 21 T cell receptor beta chains below all came from one sample that was sequenced in a study of blood T cell repertoires in COVID-19 (dated by TCRdb to 2020 to 2022). Library creation used the immunoSEQ multiplex PCR assay. TCRdb obtained this table from immuneACCESS and retained in-frame rearrangements with V and J assigned. These tables miss some clones; where compared with another copy, unresolved V genes account for less than half of the shortfall, and the remainder is unexplained. The sample profile shows around 300,000 clones; roughly 90% of them were found once. The ten largest clones capture roughly 4.1% of the sample. The sample was peripheral blood. These receptors were taken from a woman aged 50 to 60 with active or convalescent COVID-19.

The chain employs TRBV9 and TRBJ1-2; D gene uncertain. The germline V gene has CDR1 SGDLS and CDR2 YYNGEE. CDR3 length: 15 residues. With 0 bases removed from V and 7 bases from J, the gap between germline ends came to 16 bases. CDR3 coding DNA: TGTGCCAGCAGCGTAGAAAGTGCAGGCTATGGTGGCTACACCTTC. It translates to CASSVESAGYGGYTF.

This clone was counted a single time. The chain links TRBV30 to TRBJ2-6; TRBD1 agrees at 8 bases. The CDR3 loop spans 20 amino acids. Germline CDR1 and CDR2: GTSNPN and SVGIG (reference sequence). The ends lost 2 bases at V and 0 bases at J; junction bases unmatched: 15. The CDR3 is CAWSPPDRAIFLSGANVLTF. The CDR3 coding sequence is TGTGCCTGGAGTCCTCCGGACAGGGCCATATTCCTCTCTGGGGCCAACGTCCTGACTTTC.

On this clone: Other nucleotide sequences in the sample specify the same CDR3. The V gene is TRBV5-1, the J gene TRBJ1-1; D is ambiguous. V was pared by 1 base and J by 1 base, with 8 bases between. The germline V gene has CDR1 SGHRS and CDR2 YFSETQ. The CDR3 has 14 amino acids. The CDR3 nucleotides are TGCGCCAGCAGCTTGAACGGCGGGAACACTGAAGCTTTCTTT. Translation: CASSLNGGNTEAFF.

V is TRBV5-1 and J is TRBJ1-2; D is undetermined. Trimming removed 4 bases at V and 7 bases at J, with 20 bases between. The CDR3 runs 15 residues. Germline-derived CDR1 and CDR2 are SGHRS and YFSETQ. The CDR3 nucleotides read TGCGCCAGCAGCCCCAGCTCCACGGAGGGTGGTGGCTACACCTTC. Encoded protein: CASSPSSTEGGGYTF. Drawing the rest from reference TRBV5-1 and TRBJ1-2, the complete variable domain is KAGVTQTPRYLIKTRGQQVTLSCSPISGHRSVSWYQQTPGQGLQFLFEYFSETQRNKGNFPGRFSGRQFSNSRSEMNVSTLELGDSALYLCASSPSSTEGGGYTFGSGTRLTVV.

V usage is TRBV30 and J usage is TRBJ2-3; D possibly corresponds to TRBD1 (6 bases). The germline V gene encodes CDR1 GTSNPN and CDR2 SVGIG (reference sequence). V was trimmed by 4 bases and J by 2 bases, leaving 13 bases between them. There are 14 residues in the CDR3. The CDR3 DNA reads as TGTGCCTGGACACAGGGAGCCTTCACAGATACGCAGTATTTT. It codes for CAWTQGAFTDTQYF. Combining the CDR3 with reference TRBV30 and TRBJ2-3 gives the whole variable domain SQTIHQWPATLVQPVGSPLSLECTVEGTSNPNLYWYRQAAGRGLQLLFYSVGIGQISSEVPQNLSASRPQDRQFILSSKKLLLSDSGFYLCAWTQGAFTDTQYFGPGTRLTVL.

This chain connects TRBV13 to TRBJ2-7; 7 bases match TRBD1. Per germline, CDR1 PRHDT and CDR2 FYEKMQ (reference sequence). The CDR3 sequence is 15 residues long. Germline trimming cut 5 bases from V and 0 bases from J; bases unmatched to any gene: 7. The CDR3 sequence: CASSNRDSSSYEQYF. The CDR3 DNA is TGTGCCAGCAGCAATCGGGACAGCAGCTCCTACGAGCAGTACTTC.

The rearrangement joins TRBV28 to TRBJ2-7; 11 nucleotides match TRBD1. Trimming cost V 1 base and J 4 bases; bases outside gene matches: 6. The CDR3 contains 16 residues. The V gene's germline CDR1 is MDHEN and CDR2 SYDVKM. In nucleotides, the CDR3 is TGTGCCAGCAGTTTATACCCTCGGGACAGGGGGTACGAGCAGTACTTC. Residues: CASSLYPRDRGYEQYF.

This clone appeared a few times. The J gene is TRBJ2-7, the V gene TRBV28; 9 nucleotides match TRBD2. The CDR3 contains 16 residues. V was clipped by 2 bases and J by 4 bases; unmatched bases: 9. Germline CDR1 is MDHEN and CDR2 is SYDVKM. CDR3 DNA sequence: TGTGCCAGCAGTTTACGCAAGACTAGCGGAACTTACGAGCAGTACTTC. It is translated as CASSLRKTSGTYEQYF.

This clone was counted once. This chain joins TRBV5-6 and TRBJ2-1; tentative D call: TRBD2 (5 bases). This CDR3 region has 16 residues. Trimming cost V 1 base and J 2 bases, with 13 bases left between them. CDR1 and CDR2 (germline): SGHDT, YYEEEE. In nucleotides, the CDR3 is TGTGCCAGCAGCTTGAGGTTAGAGGGCCCCTACAATGAGCAGTTCTTC. Its protein is CASSLRLEGPYNEQFF.

The chain uses TRBV19 and TRBJ2-7, with a weak D call TRBD2 (5 bases). Trimming took 3 bases from V and 0 from J, leaving 12 bases between them. Germline assignment: CDR1 LNHDA and CDR2 SQIVND (reference sequence). This CDR3 is built from 15 residues. CDR3: CASSIGVGSSYEQYF. As DNA, the CDR3 is TGTGCCAGTAGTATCGGGGTGGGGAGCTCCTACGAGCAGTACTTC.

A remark on this clone: The sample carries other DNA sequences with the same CDR3. The chain couples TRBV12-3 or TRBV12-4 to TRBJ1-2, with D maybe TRBD1 (6 bases). The CDR3 length is 13 residues. V lost 2 bases to trimming and J lost 2 bases, with 6 bases between them. CDR3 sequence: CASSLTGNYGYTF. CDR3 sequence (DNA): TGTGCCAGCAGTTTAACAGGGAACTATGGCTACACCTTC.

This chain connects TRBV5-1 to TRBJ2-1, with 8 positions matching TRBD2. Germline assignment: CDR1 SGHRS and CDR2 YFSETQ. With V trimmed by 1 base and J by 0 bases, 9 bases remained unmatched. The CDR3 sequence is 18 residues long. The CDR3 reads CASSLMSGRTGSYNEQFF. CDR3 sequence (DNA): TGCGCCAGCAGCTTGATGAGCGGGAGAACGGGCTCCTACAATGAGCAGTTCTTC.

The J gene is TRBJ1-1, the V gene TRBV18; D remains ambiguous. The V end lost 2 bases, the J end lost 7 bases, and 11 bases lay between the germline ends. In germline, CDR1 is KGHSH, CDR2 LQKENI. The CDR3 totals 13 residues. CDR3 DNA sequence: TGTGCCAGCTCACCATTAATTGAGAATGAAGCTTTCTTT. This translates into CASSPLIENEAFF.

The V gene is TRBV6-6, the J gene TRBJ1-2, with D maybe TRBD1 (5 bases). Per the germline V gene, CDR1 is MNHNY and CDR2 is SVGAGI (reference sequence). V was pared by 5 bases and J by 4 bases, with 14 bases between. The CDR3 is 14 residues long. The CDR3 spells CASSRTPGVYGYTF. CDR3 nucleotides: TGTGCCAGCAGTAGGACACCGGGGGTCTATGGCTACACCTTC.

The CDR3: CATSDGLVRETQYF. CDR3 DNA: TGTGCCACCAGTGATGGACTAGTACGGGAGACCCAGTACTTC. V gene TRBV24-1 combines with J gene TRBJ2-5; 7 nucleotides agree with TRBD2. The junction had 5 bases not matched to a gene; V was cut back by 3 bases and J by 5 bases. Germline loops: CDR1 KGHDR, CDR2 SFDVKD. This CDR3 has 14 residues.

This chain links TRBV30 with TRBJ1-5; 7 nucleotides match TRBD1. With V trimmed by 4 bases and J by 0 bases, 6 bases remained unmatched. Germline V gene lookup returns CDR1 GTSNPN and CDR2 SVGIG (reference sequence). This CDR3 is built from 15 residues. DNA for the CDR3: TGTGCCTGGAAACCGGGACAGTATAGCAATCAGCCCCAGCATTTT. It translates to CAWKPGQYSNQPQHF.

The chain couples TRBV2 to TRBJ1-1, with D uncertain. This CDR3 is built from 13 residues. V was trimmed by 6 bases and J by 2 bases, leaving 10 bases between them. In germline, CDR1 is SNHLY, CDR2 FYNNEI. CDR3: CASRGDFNTEAFF. CDR3 bases: TGTGCCAGCAGGGGTGACTTCAACACTGAAGCTTTCTTT.

J is TRBJ1-1 and V is TRBV7-3; no clear D. V was trimmed by 5 bases and J by 7 bases, leaving 14 bases between them. Germline loops: CDR1 SGHTA, CDR2 FQGTGA. The length of the CDR3 is 13 residues. CDR3 sequence: CASSLGPLREAFF. CDR3 nucleotide sequence: TGTGCCAGCAGCCTTGGGCCTCTTCGTGAAGCTTTCTTT.

This rearrangement joins TRBV18 to TRBJ1-4; 8 bases fit TRBD1. CDR1 is KGHSH and CDR2 is LQKENI in the germline V gene. V lost 4 bases and J lost 4; bases outside the gene matches: 5. The CDR3 sequence is 15 residues long. The CDR3 DNA sequence: TGTGCCAGCTCACAACGACAGGGGCGTAATGAAAAACTGTTTTTT. Its protein is CASSQRQGRNEKLFF.

The gene calls are TRBV4-2 and TRBJ1-1, with D possibly TRBD1 on 6 matching bases. Trimming removed 4 bases from V and 1 base from J, with 10 bases in between. Germline CDR1 reads LGHNA; CDR2 reads YNFKEQ. The CDR3 is 14 amino acids. The CDR3: CASSLGQQNTEAFF. CDR3 coding DNA: TGTGCCAGCAGCCTCGGACAGCAGAACACTGAAGCTTTCTTT.

The gene calls are TRBV28 and TRBJ1-4, with 8 bases fitting TRBD1. V was clipped by 6 bases and J by 5 bases; unmatched bases: 8. The CDR3 runs to 15 residues. Germline V lookup: CDR1 MDHEN, CDR2 SYDVKM. Here the CDR3 DNA reads TGTGCCAGCAGCCCAAGGACAGGGAAAAATGAAAAACTGTTTTTT. Translation gives CASSPRTGKNEKLFF.